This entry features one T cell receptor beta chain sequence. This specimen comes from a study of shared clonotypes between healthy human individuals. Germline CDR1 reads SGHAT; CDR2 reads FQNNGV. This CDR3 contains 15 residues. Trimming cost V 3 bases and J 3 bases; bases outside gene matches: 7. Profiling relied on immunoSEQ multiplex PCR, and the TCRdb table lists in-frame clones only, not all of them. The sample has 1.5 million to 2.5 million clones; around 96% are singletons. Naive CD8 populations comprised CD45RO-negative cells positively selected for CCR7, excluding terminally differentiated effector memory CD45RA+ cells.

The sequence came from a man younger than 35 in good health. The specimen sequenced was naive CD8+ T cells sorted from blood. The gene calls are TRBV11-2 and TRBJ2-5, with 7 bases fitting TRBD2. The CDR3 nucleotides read TGTGCCAGCAGCTTTCCAGGGCTAGCGGAAGAGACCCAGTACTTC. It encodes CASSFPGLAEETQYF.